Reported below is one T cell receptor beta chain. Original processing notes: Amplifying reference gene primers gave estimates of nucleated cell counts. Sequencing used immunoSEQ multiplex PCR; TCRdb keeps in-frame clones, though not all of them. Clonal size and the V and J genes are those of that table, whereas D and trimming came from the DNA. The data hold about 52,000 clones, with more than 75% observed a single time. These data come from a study of blood T cell repertoires in COVID-19. Study as a whole: From the United States, Italy and Spain came samples of acute and convalescent COVID-19. The cDNA or gDNA used as material had been derived from T cells, B-cell-depleted T cells, or PBMCs.

The germline V gene encodes CDR1 MGHDK and CDR2 SYGVNS. The CDR3 runs to 14 residues. With V trimmed by 4 bases and J by 5 bases, 3 bases remained unmatched. The sequence was obtained from a human donor with active COVID-19. The donor label of this sample is uncertain. The chain couples TRBV25-1 to TRBJ1-4; 8 bases agree with TRBD1. The source material was peripheral blood. CDR3 sequence reads: CASSAWTGNEKLFF. The DNA of the CDR3 is TGTGCCAGCAGTGCCTGGACAGGGAATGAAAAACTGTTTTTT.